This is a list of T cell receptor beta chains from one sample in a study of T cell repertoires in cytomegalovirus infection. TCRdb re-derived calls from the reads in MiXCR, one entry per CDR3 protein. The sample shows fewer than 250,000 distinct CDR3 sequences, around an eighth of them seen only once. Sequencing used PBMCs. These receptors all stem from a human donor in good health (CMV status not recorded). Some clones in this sample may be carry-over from other donors' samples. CDR3s include the opening cysteine and the closing phenylalanine or tryptophan. The D gene is left open where the match is weak. Not every row has a clone size; where given, it reads once, few, many or a size class.

>.|TRBJ1-2|TRBV5-1|few
CASSFDSYGYTF
TGCGCCAGCAGCTTTGACAGCTATGGCTACACCTTC
>.|TRBJ2-2|TRBV19|many
CASSIHSGELFF
TGTGCCAGTAGTATTCATAGCGGGGAGCTGTTTTTT
>.|TRBJ2-5|TRBV20-1|.
CSALQRGKETQYF
TGCAGTGCCCTGCAGAGGGGTAAGGAGACCCAGTACTTC
>.|TRBJ1-1|TRBV12-3/TRBV12-4|few
CATSPPVVAEAFF
TGTGCCACCAGCCCACCCGTGGTCGCTGAAGCTTTCTTT
>TRBD1|TRBJ2-2|TRBV19|few
CASKWGTGTDGELFF
TGTGCCAGTAAATGGGGGACAGGGACCGACGGGGAGCTGTTTTTT
>.|TRBJ2-3|TRBV19|many
CASSPPNTDTQYF
TGTGCCAGTAGTCCTCCTAACACAGATACGCAGTATTTT
>TRBD1|TRBJ2-6|TRBV7-8|many
CASSTGTAGANVLTF
TGTGCCAGCAGCACCGGGACAGCTGGGGCCAACGTCCTGACTTTC
>.|TRBJ2-7|TRBV14|many
CASSPSGTAYEQYF
TGTGCCAGCAGCCCGTCCGGGACTGCCTACGAGCAGTACTTC
>.|TRBJ1-2|TRBV12-3/TRBV12-4|many
CASYEGRGPNYGYTF
TGTGCCAGCTACGAGGGACGGGGACCCAACTATGGCTACACCTTC
>TRBD1|TRBJ2-7|TRBV28|many
CASAGQGTREQYF
TGTGCCAGCGCGGGACAGGGTACGAGAGAGCAGTACTTC
>TRBD1|TRBJ1-1|TRBV7-2|many
CASSVTDRGGRAFF
TGTGCCAGCAGCGTGACCGACAGGGGGGGAAGAGCTTTCTTT
>.|TRBJ1-1|TRBV12-5|many
CASALVGGGVGNPEAFF
TGTGCTAGTGCCCTGGTTGGGGGAGGGGTAGGAAACCCTGAAGCTTTCTTT
>TRBD2|TRBJ2-7|TRBV7-3|.
CASSMDSREGEQYF
TGTGCCAGCAGCATGGACTCGAGGGAGGGCGAGCAGTACTTC
>.|TRBJ2-5|TRBV19|.
CASSTAWAVQETQYF
TGTGCCAGTAGTACCGCATGGGCGGTTCAAGAGACCCAGTACTTC
>.|TRBJ2-5|TRBV7-6|many
CASSSPGLQETQYF
TGTGCCAGCAGCTCTCCGGGGCTTCAAGAGACCCAGTACTTC
>.|TRBJ2-1|TRBV19|many
CASSPSAGGNEQFF
TGTGCCAGTAGCCCTTCGGCCGGTGGCAATGAGCAGTTCTTC
>TRBD1|TRBJ1-6|TRBV3-1|.
CASSLGQEDSPLHF
TGTGCCAGCAGCCTCGGACAGGAGGATTCACCCCTCCACTTT
>TRBD1|TRBJ2-5|TRBV2|.
CASSGSGTGVGETQYF
TGTGCCAGCAGTGGATCCGGGACAGGGGTCGGAGAGACCCAGTACTTC
>.|TRBJ1-2|TRBV7-2|many
CASSLLGGRYGYTF
TGTGCCAGCAGCTTACTCGGGGGGCGCTATGGCTACACCTTC
>TRBD1|TRBJ1-2|TRBV7-2|many
CASSSRQGSYGYTF
TGTGCCAGCAGCTCTCGACAGGGTTCCTATGGCTACACCTTC
>.|TRBJ2-6|TRBV19|few
CASSKYGTDSGANVLTF
TGTGCCAGTAGTAAGTATGGGACGGACTCTGGGGCCAACGTCCTGACTTTC
>.|TRBJ1-2|TRBV20-1|.
CSARDWKDNYGYTF
TGCAGTGCTAGAGATTGGAAAGATAACTATGGCTACACCTTC
>TRBD1|TRBJ1-2|TRBV4-2|many
CASSPQGGLDYGYTF
TGTGCCAGCAGCCCCCAGGGGGGGCTAGACTATGGCTACACCTTC
>TRBD1|TRBJ1-2|TRBV27|many
CATFGTGGKEYYGYTF
TGTGCCACCTTTGGGACAGGGGGTAAAGAATACTATGGCTACACCTTC
>.|TRBJ1-1|TRBV14|few
CASSQRTGRRTEAFF
TGTGCCAGCAGCCAAAGAACAGGGAGACGAACTGAAGCTTTCTTT
>.|TRBJ1-5|TRBV19|.
CASSAHRPPQHF
TGTGCCAGTTCCGCTCACCGCCCCCCCCAGCATTTT
>.|TRBJ1-1|TRBV6-1|many
CASSPAGTVKGTEAFF
TGTGCCAGCAGTCCCGCCGGGACCGTAAAAGGCACTGAAGCTTTCTTT
>.|TRBJ2-3|TRBV7-2|many
CASSREGAADTQYF
TGTGCCAGCAGCCGCGAGGGTGCGGCAGATACGCAGTATTTT
>TRBD1|TRBJ1-4|TRBV7-9|many
CASSTKTGNNEKLFF
TGTGCCAGCAGCACTAAGACAGGGAATAATGAAAAACTGTTTTTT
>TRBD2|TRBJ2-3|TRBV19|many
CASSPPGGAGGVGTQYF
TGTGCCAGTAGCCCCCCTGGGGGAGCGGGAGGAGTCGGTACGCAGTATTTT
>TRBD1|TRBJ1-5|TRBV5-1|.
CASSLGSVGTGDDQPQHF
TGCGCCAGCAGCTTAGGTTCAGTTGGGACAGGGGACGATCAGCCCCAGCATTTT
>.|TRBJ1-2|TRBV7-2|many
CASSTTGPGYTF
TGTGCCAGCAGCACGACAGGACCTGGCTACACCTTC
>TRBD1|TRBJ2-5|TRBV29-1|.
CSASTGAALKTQYF
TGCAGCGCCTCTACAGGGGCCGCTCTTAAGACCCAGTACTTC
>.|TRBJ1-5|TRBV7-2|many
CASSSQTDSNQPQHF
TGTGCCAGCAGCTCCCAGACAGATAGCAATCAGCCCCAGCATTTT
>.|TRBJ2-7|TRBV19|.
CASTPGPGQTSYEQYF
TGTGCCAGCACTCCTGGGCCAGGACAAACCTCCTACGAGCAGTACTTC
>TRBD1|TRBJ2-3|TRBV2|.
CASSWDSPTDTQYF
TGTGCCAGCAGTTGGGACAGTCCCACAGATACGCAGTATTTT
>TRBD2|TRBJ2-1|TRBV7-7|many
CASSRGGRNNEQFF
TGTGCCAGCAGCCGGGGGGGGAGGAACAATGAGCAGTTCTTC
>.|TRBJ2-3|TRBV20-1|.
CSAGPEPDTQYF
TGCAGTGCTGGCCCAGAGCCAGATACGCAGTATTTT
>.|TRBJ1-1|TRBV27|few
CASSAKSIMNTEAFF
TGTGCCAGCAGTGCCAAATCGATCATGAACACTGAAGCTTTCTTT
>.|TRBJ2-3|TRBV11-3|many
CASSLGRGPGTDTQYF
TGTGCCAGCAGCTTGGGACGGGGGCCCGGCACAGATACGCAGTATTTT
>.|TRBJ1-1|TRBV10-3|many
CAISAGANTEAFF
TGTGCCATCAGTGCAGGGGCGAACACTGAAGCTTTCTTT
>TRBD2|TRBJ2-7|TRBV20-1|many
CSVSASGSHEQYF
TGCAGTGTCTCGGCTAGCGGGAGCCACGAGCAGTACTTC
>TRBD1|TRBJ2-3|TRBV7-2|many
CASSRDRGWTDTQYF
TGTGCCAGCAGCCGCGACAGGGGATGGACAGATACGCAGTATTTT
>.|TRBJ2-7|TRBV5-6|few
CASSLEDGGTYEQYF
TGTGCCAGCAGCTTGGAGGACGGTGGTACCTACGAGCAGTACTTC
>.|TRBJ1-2|TRBV25-1|many
CASSVGHTYGYTF
TGTGCCAGCAGTGTGGGACATACCTATGGCTACACCTTC
>TRBD1|TRBJ2-3|TRBV4-3|.
CASSQTGEEADTQYF
TGCGCCAGCAGCCAAACAGGGGAAGAAGCAGATACGCAGTATTTT